Shown below are 8 T cell receptor beta chains from a single sample sequenced in a study of graft-versus-host responses after intestinal transplantation. These receptors' targets are unknown. Profiled with immunoSEQ multiplex PCR; TCRdb holds only in-frame clones, not every one. The sample lists about 70,000 clones, less than 95% occurring once. The sequencing used unstimulated CD8+ T cells sorted from spleen or lymph node cells, collected before intestinal transplant. Source of these receptors: a human donor who received an intestinal transplant.

The chain has TRBV27 and TRBJ2-7; tentatively, D is TRBD1 (7 bases). The CDR3 is 13 residues long. Germline V gives CDR1 MNHEY, CDR2 SMNVEV (reference sequence). Trimming took 6 bases from V and 4 from J, leaving 13 bases between them. Here the CDR3 DNA reads TGTGCCAGCAGAGAGGGGGCGGGATACGAGCAGTACTTC. This translates into CASREGAGYEQYF.

The chain combines TRBV6-5 with TRBJ1-1; D is uncertain. V was cut by 2 bases and J by 5 bases, with 6 bases left in between. CDR3 length: 12 residues. Germline V gene lookup returns CDR1 MNHEY and CDR2 SVGAGI. The CDR3 region is CASSYLGTEAFF. CDR3 DNA: TGTGCCAGCAGTTACCTAGGAACTGAAGCTTTCTTT.

Worth noting for this clone: The junction shows a germline mismatch at one end, possibly a read error. The gene calls are TRBV19 and TRBJ2-1; 7 bases fit TRBD1. This CDR3 has 17 amino acids. CDR1 is LNHDA and CDR2 is SQIVND in the germline V gene (reference sequence). CDR3 region: CASSTGVGILFYNEQFF. DNA of the CDR3: TGTGCCAGCAGTACAGGGGTCGGGATTCTCTTTTACAATGAGCAGTTCTTC. The variable domain in full, with the rest retrieved from reference TRBV19 and TRBJ2-1, is DGGITQSPKYLFRKEGQNVTLSCEQNLNHDAMYWYRQDPGQGLRLIYYSQIVNDFQKGDIAEGYSVSREKKESFPLTVTSAQKNPTAFYLCASSTGVGILFYNEQFFGPGTRLTVL.

The rearrangement links TRBV6-6 to TRBJ2-7; TRBD2 might be the D (6 bases). The V gene lost 0 bases and the J gene lost 9 bases, with 15 bases spanning the gap. Germline lookup yields CDR1 MNHNY and CDR2 SVGAGI (reference sequence). This CDR3 comprises 14 residues. As DNA, the CDR3 is TGTGCCAGCAGTTACTCGATTTGGGGGGAGCGGCAGTACTTC. Protein sequence: CASSYSIWGERQYF.

J is TRBJ2-7 and V is TRBV5-6; 9 bases agree with TRBD2. Trimming at V came to 4 bases and at J to 3 bases, leaving 11 bases not matched to a gene. This CDR3 is 16 amino acids long. The germline V gene encodes CDR1 SGHDT and CDR2 YYEEEE. The CDR3, as DNA: TGTGCCAGCAGCCGGGCGGGGGGGGCGAAGATCTACGAGCAGTACTTC. It translates to CASSRAGGAKIYEQYF.

The genes are TRBV27 and TRBJ1-4; possibly TRBD1 for D (5 bases). The CDR3 has 16 amino acids. The V and J ends lost 3 bases and 7 bases respectively, with 18 bases between them. CDR1 and CDR2 (germline): MNHEY, SMNVEV (reference sequence). This chain's CDR3 is CASSLRTQQRGEKLFF. The CDR3, as DNA: TGTGCCAGCAGTTTGCGGACACAGCAGCGCGGTGAAAAACTGTTTTTT.

V and J are TRBV18 and TRBJ1-5, with D tentatively TRBD1 (5 bases). Trimming removed 3 bases from V and 1 base from J, with 13 bases in between. There are 16 residues in the CDR3. Germline V gene lookup returns CDR1 KGHSH and CDR2 LQKENI. CDR3 amino acids: CASSPRGSTSNQPQHF. CDR3 sequence (DNA): TGTGCCAGCTCACCCCGGGGGTCAACGAGCAATCAGCCCCAGCATTTT.

This chain connects TRBV6-5 to TRBJ1-3; TRBD1 is a possible D gene (5 bases). CDR1 is MNHEY, CDR2 SVGAGI, per germline. This CDR3 has 13 amino acids. V was shortened by 10 bases and J by 0 bases, with 10 bases between the two germline ends. CDR3 region: CATKGSSGNTIYF. CDR3 nucleotide sequence: TGTGCCACCAAGGGGTCCTCTGGAAACACCATATATTTT.